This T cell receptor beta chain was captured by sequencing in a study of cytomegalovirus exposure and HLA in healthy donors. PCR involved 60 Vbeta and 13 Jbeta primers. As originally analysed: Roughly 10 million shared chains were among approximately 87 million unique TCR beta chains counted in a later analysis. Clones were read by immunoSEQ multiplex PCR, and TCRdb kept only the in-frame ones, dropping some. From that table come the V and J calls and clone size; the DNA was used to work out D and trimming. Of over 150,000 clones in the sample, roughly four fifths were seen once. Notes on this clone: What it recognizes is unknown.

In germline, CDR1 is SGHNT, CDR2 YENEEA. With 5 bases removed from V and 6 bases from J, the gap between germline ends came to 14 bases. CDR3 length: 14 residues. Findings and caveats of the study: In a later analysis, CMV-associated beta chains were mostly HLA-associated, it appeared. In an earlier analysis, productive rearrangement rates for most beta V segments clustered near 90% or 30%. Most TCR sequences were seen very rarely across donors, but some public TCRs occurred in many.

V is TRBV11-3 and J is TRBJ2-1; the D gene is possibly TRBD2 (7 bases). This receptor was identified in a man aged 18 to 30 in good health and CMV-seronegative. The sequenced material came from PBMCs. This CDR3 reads CASSPRGGTNEQFF. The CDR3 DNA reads TGTGCCAGCAGCCCGAGGGGGGGGACCAATGAGCAGTTCTTC.